The clone carrying this T cell receptor (beta chain) appeared a few times. The target antigen is unknown. The record originates from a study of beta chain features in type 1 diabetes. Overall study context: Analysis included under 120,000,000 sorted cells drawn from all samples. Study-level findings and limits: Overrepresentation of cells with high TCR expression could result from cDNA sequencing. VDJ junctions sequenced from type 1 diabetes patients showed fewer insertions and more deletions.

Investigators reverse transcribed all isolated RNA, so they sequenced expressed TCRB transcripts. Clones were read by immunoSEQ multiplex PCR, and TCRdb kept only the in-frame ones, dropping some. The data contain under 450,000 clones, about 14% of them seen just once; the ten biggest clones take up about 0.019%. Trimming took 7 bases from V and 6 from J; bases not matched to a gene: 1. The CDR3 spans 12 residues. The germline gives CDR1 SNHLY, CDR2 FYNNEI. The rearrangement uses TRBV2 and TRBJ2-1; 9 bases are a match to TRBD2. Sequenced sample: naive CD4+ T cells from blood. The source of this sequence is a woman in her late teens or twenties in good health. The CDR3 DNA sequence: TGTGCCAGCACTAGCGGGATCAATGAGCAGTTCTTC. It codes for CASTSGINEQFF.